This T cell receptor beta chain was identified in a study of CD8+CD57+ T cells in acquired aplastic anemia. Regarding the study as a whole: Researchers report that approximately 28 CD8+ CDR3 sequences appeared in both patients and controls.

Unmatched junction bases numbered 7, after V lost 4 bases and J lost 0 bases. This CDR3 spans 17 amino acids. In germline, CDR1 is SNHLY, CDR2 FYNNEI. This clonotype was counted many times. No antigen is known for it. Profiles of TCR beta VDJ and CDR3 were generated from a genomic DNA template. In TCRdb, the reads were re-called with MiXCR into one record per CDR3 protein. The sample lists roughly 98,000 distinct CDR3 sequences; about 67% were seen once. For sequencing, patients were chosen who had shown expansion of CD8+CD57+ cells by flow cytometry. Every patient had severe acquired aplastic anemia. This chain joins TRBV2 and TRBJ1-1, with 11 positions matching TRBD1. The material sequenced was sorted CD4+, CD8+, or CD8+CD57+ T cells (not recorded which) from PBMCs. This clonotype was sampled from a human donor with aplastic anemia. CDR3 protein: CASSVRGTGGLNTEAFF. The CDR3 DNA is TGTGCCAGCAGTGTGAGGGGGACAGGGGGTTTGAACACTGAAGCTTTCTTT. Variable domain in full (rest from reference TRBV2 and TRBJ1-1): EPEVTQTPSHQVTQMGQEVILRCVPISNHLYFYWYRQILGQKVEFLVSFYNNEISEKSEIFDDQFSVERPDGSNFTLKIRSTKLEDSAMYFCASSVRGTGGLNTEAFFGQGTRLTVV.